This entry describes one T cell receptor beta chain. The CDR3 is 15 residues long. Germline-derived CDR1 and CDR2 are MGHRA and YSYEKL. Trimming took 1 base from V and 3 from J, leaving 13 bases between them. Sequencing was performed with immunoSEQ multiplex PCR; in TCRdb, only in-frame clones are kept and a portion is missing. The sample lists roughly 72,000 clones, over 75% occurring once. The record originates from a study of OX40 agonist ivuxolimab in advanced cancers. Study as a whole: Patients with prior anti-PD-1, anti-PD-L1 or anti-CTLA-4 therapy were eligible; 40% had some. Two cutaneous melanoma patients and one hepatocellular carcinoma patient, three in all, had partial responses.

The sequence was collected from an adult with an advanced solid tumor such as melanoma, head and neck, liver or kidney cancer. V and J are TRBV4-1 and TRBJ2-7, with D possibly TRBD2 on 5 matching bases. The material was CD4+ or CD8+ T cells sorted from blood, obtained in a trial of the OX40 agonist ivuxolimab. This CDR3 reads CASSQGEGSVYEQYF. In DNA form, the CDR3 reads TGCGCCAGCAGCCAAGGAGAGGGTAGCGTCTACGAGCAGTACTTC.